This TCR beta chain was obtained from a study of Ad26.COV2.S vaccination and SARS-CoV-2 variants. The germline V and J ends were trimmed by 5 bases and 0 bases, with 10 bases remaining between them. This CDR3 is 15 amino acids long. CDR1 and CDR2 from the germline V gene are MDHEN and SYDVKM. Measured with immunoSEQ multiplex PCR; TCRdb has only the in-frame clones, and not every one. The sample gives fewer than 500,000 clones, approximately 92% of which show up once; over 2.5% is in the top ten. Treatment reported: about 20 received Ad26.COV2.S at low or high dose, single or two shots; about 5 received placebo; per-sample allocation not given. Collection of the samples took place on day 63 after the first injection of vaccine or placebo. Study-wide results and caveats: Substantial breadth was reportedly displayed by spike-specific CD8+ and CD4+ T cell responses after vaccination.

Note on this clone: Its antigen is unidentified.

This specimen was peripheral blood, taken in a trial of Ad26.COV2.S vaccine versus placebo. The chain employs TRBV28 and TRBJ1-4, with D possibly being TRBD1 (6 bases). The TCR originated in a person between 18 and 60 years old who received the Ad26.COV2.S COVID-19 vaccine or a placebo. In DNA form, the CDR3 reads TGTGCCAGCAGTCAACCAGGGGCAACTAATGAAAAACTGTTTTTT. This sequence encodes CASSQPGATNEKLFF. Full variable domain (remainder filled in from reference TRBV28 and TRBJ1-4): DVKVTQSSRYLVKRTGEKVFLECVQDMDHENMFWYRQDPGLGLRLIYFSYDVKMKEKGDIPEGYSVSREKKERFSLILESASTNQTSMYLCASSQPGATNEKLFFGSGTQLSVL.